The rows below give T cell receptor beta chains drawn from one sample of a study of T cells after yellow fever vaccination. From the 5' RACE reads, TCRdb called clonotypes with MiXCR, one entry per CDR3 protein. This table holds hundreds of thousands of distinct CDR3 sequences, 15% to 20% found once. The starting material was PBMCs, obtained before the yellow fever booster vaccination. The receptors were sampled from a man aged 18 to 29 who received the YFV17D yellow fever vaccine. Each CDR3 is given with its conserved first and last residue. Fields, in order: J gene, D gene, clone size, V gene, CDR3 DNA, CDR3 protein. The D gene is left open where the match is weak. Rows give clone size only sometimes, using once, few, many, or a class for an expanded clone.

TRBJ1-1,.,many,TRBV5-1,TGCGCCAGCAGCTTGGACAGGCCGAACACTGAAGCTTTCTTT,CASSLDRPNTEAFF
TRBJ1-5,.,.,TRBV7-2,TGTGCCAGCAGCTTAGGAACACAGGGCTACCGGGATCAGCCCCAGCATTTT,CASSLGTQGYRDQPQHF
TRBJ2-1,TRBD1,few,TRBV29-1,TGCAGCGGCGACAGGGGGCAACCCAATGAGCAGTTCTTC,CSGDRGQPNEQFF
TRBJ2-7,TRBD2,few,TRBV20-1,TGCAGTGCTAGAGTGTTCGAAGTAGCGGGGGCCTACGAGCAGTACTTC,CSARVFEVAGAYEQYF
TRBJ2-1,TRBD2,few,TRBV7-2,TGTGCCAGCAGCTACCTAGCGGGGCCGCCCTACAATGAGCAGTTCTTC,CASSYLAGPPYNEQFF
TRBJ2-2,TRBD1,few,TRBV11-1,TGTGCCAGCAGCTGGTCCAGGGGGCAAACCGGGGAGCTGTTTTTT,CASSWSRGQTGELFF
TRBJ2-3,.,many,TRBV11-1,TGTGCCAGCAGCTTCACTCGCCTCTTCACAGATACGCAGTATTTT,CASSFTRLFTDTQYF
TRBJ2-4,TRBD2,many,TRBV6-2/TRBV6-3,TGTGCCAGTGTAGCGGGTCCCTTCCAGGTCATTCAGTACTTC,CASVAGPFQVIQYF
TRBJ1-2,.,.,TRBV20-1,TGCAGTGCTGCCCGGGACGGAGATAACTATGGCTACACCTTC,CSAARDGDNYGYTF
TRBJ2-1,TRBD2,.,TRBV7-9,TGTGCCAGCACCCTCCTACTAGCGGGGGGTTTCGATGAGCAGTTCTTC,CASTLLLAGGFDEQFF
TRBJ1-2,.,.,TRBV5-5,TGTGCCAGCAGCTTGGTCTTCAGCTATGGCTACACCTTC,CASSLVFSYGYTF
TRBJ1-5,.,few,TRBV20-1,TGCAGTGCTAAGGGCGGGACAAGCAATCAGCCCCAGCATTTT,CSAKGGTSNQPQHF
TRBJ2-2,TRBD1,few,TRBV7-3,TGTGCCAGCAGCCTTACGGGACAGGGGGCACGGACCGGGGAGCTGTTTTTT,CASSLTGQGARTGELFF
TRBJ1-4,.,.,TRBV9,TGTGCCAGCAGAAGGGACCTGAGGGGAAAACTGTTTTTT,CASRRDLRGKLFF
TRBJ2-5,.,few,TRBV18,TGTGCCAGCTCACCACCGGGGGGGACACACCAAGAGACCCAGTACTTC,CASSPPGGTHQETQYF
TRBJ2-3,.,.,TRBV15,TGTGCCACCAGAGACCCAATGGGGGCCCCAGATACGCAGTATTTT,CATRDPMGAPDTQYF
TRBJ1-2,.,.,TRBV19,TGTGCCAGCAGGGTGATCCCGTATGGCTACACCTTC,CASRVIPYGYTF
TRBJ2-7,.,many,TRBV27,TGTGCCAGCAGTTGGGCGGGGAGCTCCTACGAGCAGTACTTC,CASSWAGSSYEQYF
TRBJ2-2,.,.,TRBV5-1,TGCGCCAGCAGCCTACGGACGGAACGCGGGGAGCTGTTTTTT,CASSLRTERGELFF
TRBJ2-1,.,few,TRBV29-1,TGCAGCGCCGGAGTTAGCTCCTACAATGAGCAGTTCTTC,CSAGVSSYNEQFF
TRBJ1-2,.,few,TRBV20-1,TGCAGTGCCCTAATACAGGGTATAGGGTATGGCTACACCTTC,CSALIQGIGYGYTF
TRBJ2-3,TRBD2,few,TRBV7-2,TGTGCCAGCAGCCCTAGGACTAGCGGGGGCACAGATACGCAGTATTTT,CASSPRTSGGTDTQYF
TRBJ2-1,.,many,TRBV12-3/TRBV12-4,TGTGCCAGCAGCCCTGGGACAATCAATGAGCAGTTCTTC,CASSPGTINEQFF
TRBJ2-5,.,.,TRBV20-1,TGCAGTGCGGAGACCGGGACACTCGAAGAGACCCAGTACTTC,CSAETGTLEETQYF
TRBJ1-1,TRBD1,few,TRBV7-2,TGTGCCAGCAGGCCATACAGGGGTACTGAAGCTTTCTTT,CASRPYRGTEAFF
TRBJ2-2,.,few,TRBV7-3,TGTGCCAGCAGCCCCACAGACACCGGGGAGCTGTTTTTT,CASSPTDTGELFF
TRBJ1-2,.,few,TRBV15,TGTGCCACCAGGGGTAGTCGACCACCCTATGGCTACACCTTC,CATRGSRPPYGYTF
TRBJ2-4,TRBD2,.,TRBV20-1,TGCAGTGCTTTGGCCGGGACTAACAAAAACATTCAGTACTTC,CSALAGTNKNIQYF
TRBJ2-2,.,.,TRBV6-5,TGTGCCAGCAGTTACCCGCCCTCCCCTGGGGAGCTGTTTTTT,CASSYPPSPGELFF
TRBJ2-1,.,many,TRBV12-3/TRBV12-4,TGTGCCAGCAGTCCGGGACGGAACAATGAGCAGTTCTTC,CASSPGRNNEQFF
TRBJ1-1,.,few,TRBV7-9,TGTGCCAGCAGCTTAACGGTTCGTCGGACTGAAGCTTTCTTT,CASSLTVRRTEAFF
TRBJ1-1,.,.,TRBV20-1,TGCAGTGCTAGAGATAGGGGATTTCAGATCGACACTGAAGCTTTCTTT,CSARDRGFQIDTEAFF